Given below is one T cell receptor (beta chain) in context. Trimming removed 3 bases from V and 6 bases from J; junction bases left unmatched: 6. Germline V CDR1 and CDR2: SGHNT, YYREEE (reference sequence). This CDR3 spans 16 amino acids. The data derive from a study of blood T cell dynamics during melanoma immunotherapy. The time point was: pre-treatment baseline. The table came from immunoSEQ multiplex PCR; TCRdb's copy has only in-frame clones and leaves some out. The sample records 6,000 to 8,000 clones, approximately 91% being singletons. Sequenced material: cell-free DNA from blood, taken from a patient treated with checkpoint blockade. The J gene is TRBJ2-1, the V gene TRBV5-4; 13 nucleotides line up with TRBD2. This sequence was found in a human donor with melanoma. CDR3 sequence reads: CASSSGLAGPFNEQFF. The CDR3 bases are TGTGCCAGCAGCTCGGGACTAGCGGGGCCCTTCAATGAGCAGTTCTTC. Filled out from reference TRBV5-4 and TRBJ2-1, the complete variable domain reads ETGVTQSPTHLIKTRGQQVTLRCSSQSGHNTVSWYQQALGQGPQFIFQYYREEENGRGNFPPRFSGLQFPNYSSELNVNALELDDSALYLCASSSGLAGPFNEQFFGPGTRLTVL.